Shown below are 3 T cell receptor beta chains from a single sample sequenced in a study of T cell responses to AZD1222 COVID-19 vaccine. Profiling relied on immunoSEQ multiplex PCR, and the TCRdb table lists in-frame clones only, not all of them. The table lists approximately 150,000 clones, roughly 93% of them singletons. Sequenced here: peripheral blood, sampled on day 0 of MenACWY control vaccination. All receptors derive from an adult in good health.

The rearrangement joins TRBV11-3 to TRBJ1-1; the D is unclear. The germline V gene has CDR1 SGHNT and CDR2 YENEEA. The germline V and J ends were trimmed by 1 base and 1 base, with 4 bases remaining between them. The CDR3 consists of 13 residues. CDR3 region: CASSLGGNTEAFF. For the CDR3, the DNA is TGTGCCAGCAGCTTAGGGGGGAACACTGAAGCTTTCTTT.

This chain uses TRBV6-5 with TRBJ1-2; 10 bases match TRBD1. Trimming took 8 bases from V and 7 from J; bases not matched to a gene: 7. Germline CDR1 MNHEY, CDR2 SVGAGI. The CDR3 is 13 residues long. CDR3 sequence (DNA): TGTGCCAGCCGGGGACAGGGGTGGTCTGGCTACACCTTC. This codes for CASRGQGWSGYTF.

The chain has TRBV3-1 (or the pseudogene TRBV3-2) and TRBJ2-1, with D tentatively TRBD1 or TRBD2 (6 bases each). The CDR3 has 18 residues. V was cut by 5 bases and J by 8 bases, with 28 bases left in between. Germline V CDR1 and CDR2: LGHDT, YNNKEL (reference sequence). The CDR3 sequence: CASSKTIAEGAGVDEQFF. CDR3 sequence (DNA): TGTGCCAGCAGCAAGACAATAGCGGAAGGGGCAGGGGTGGATGAGCAGTTCTTC.